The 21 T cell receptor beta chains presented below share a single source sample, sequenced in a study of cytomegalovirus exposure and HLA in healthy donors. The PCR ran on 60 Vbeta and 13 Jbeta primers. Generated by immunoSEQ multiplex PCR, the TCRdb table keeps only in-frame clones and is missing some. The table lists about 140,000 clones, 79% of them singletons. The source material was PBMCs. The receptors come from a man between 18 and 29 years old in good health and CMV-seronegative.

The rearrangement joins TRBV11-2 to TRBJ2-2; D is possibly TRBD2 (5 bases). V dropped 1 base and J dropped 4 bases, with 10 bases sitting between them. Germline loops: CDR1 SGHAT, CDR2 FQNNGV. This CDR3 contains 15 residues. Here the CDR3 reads CASSLVTGSTGELFF. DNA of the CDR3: TGTGCCAGCAGCTTAGTAACTGGGAGCACCGGGGAGCTGTTTTTT.

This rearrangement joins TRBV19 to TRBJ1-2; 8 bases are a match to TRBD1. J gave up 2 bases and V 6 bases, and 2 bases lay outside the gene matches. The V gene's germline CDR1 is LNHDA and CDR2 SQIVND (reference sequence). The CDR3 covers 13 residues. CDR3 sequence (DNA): TGTGCCAGTAGCACAGGGGGGAACTATGGCTACACCTTC. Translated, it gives CASSTGGNYGYTF.

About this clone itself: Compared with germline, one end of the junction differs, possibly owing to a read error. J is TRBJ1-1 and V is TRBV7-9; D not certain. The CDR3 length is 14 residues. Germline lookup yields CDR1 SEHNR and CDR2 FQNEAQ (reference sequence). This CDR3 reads CSSSSLAGNTEAFF. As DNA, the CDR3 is TGTTCCAGCAGCTCCCTGGCGGGGAACACTGAAGCTTTCTTT.

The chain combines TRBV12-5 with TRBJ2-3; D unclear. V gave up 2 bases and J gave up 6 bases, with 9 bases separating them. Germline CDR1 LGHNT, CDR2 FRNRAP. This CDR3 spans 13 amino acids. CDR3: CASGLTLRDTQYF. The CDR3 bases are TGTGCTAGTGGTTTGACTTTGAGGGATACGCAGTATTTT.

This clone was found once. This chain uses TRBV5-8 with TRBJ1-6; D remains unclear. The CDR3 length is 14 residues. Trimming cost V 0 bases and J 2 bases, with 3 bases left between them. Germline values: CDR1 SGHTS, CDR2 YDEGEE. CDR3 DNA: TGTGCCAGCAGCTTGGCGGCCTATAATTCACCCCTCCACTTT. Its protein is CASSLAAYNSPLHF.

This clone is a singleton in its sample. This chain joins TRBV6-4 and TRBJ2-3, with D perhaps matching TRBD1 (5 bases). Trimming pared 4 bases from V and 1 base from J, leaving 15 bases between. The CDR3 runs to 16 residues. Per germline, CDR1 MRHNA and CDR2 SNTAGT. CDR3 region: CASSVSLQGGTDTQYF. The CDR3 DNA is TGTGCCAGCAGTGTATCGTTGCAAGGGGGCACAGATACGCAGTATTTT.

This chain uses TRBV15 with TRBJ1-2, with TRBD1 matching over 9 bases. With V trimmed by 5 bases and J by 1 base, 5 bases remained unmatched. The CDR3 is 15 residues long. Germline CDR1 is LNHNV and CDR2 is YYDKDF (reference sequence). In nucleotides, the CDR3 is TGTGCCACCAGCTGGGGGACAGGGAGTAACTATGGCTACACCTTC. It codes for CATSWGTGSNYGYTF.

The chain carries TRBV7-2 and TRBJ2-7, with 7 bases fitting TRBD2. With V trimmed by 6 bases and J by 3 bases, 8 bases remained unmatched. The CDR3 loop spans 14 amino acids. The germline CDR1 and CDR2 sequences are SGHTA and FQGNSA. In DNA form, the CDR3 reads TGTGCCAGCAGACGTGGCGGGGGACGCTACGAGCAGTACTTC. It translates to CASRRGGGRYEQYF.

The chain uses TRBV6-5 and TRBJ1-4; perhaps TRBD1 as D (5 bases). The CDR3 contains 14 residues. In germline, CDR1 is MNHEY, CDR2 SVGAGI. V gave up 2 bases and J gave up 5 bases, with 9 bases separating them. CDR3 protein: CASSYGAYNEKLFF. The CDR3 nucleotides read TGTGCCAGCAGTTACGGGGCGTACAATGAAAAACTGTTTTTT.

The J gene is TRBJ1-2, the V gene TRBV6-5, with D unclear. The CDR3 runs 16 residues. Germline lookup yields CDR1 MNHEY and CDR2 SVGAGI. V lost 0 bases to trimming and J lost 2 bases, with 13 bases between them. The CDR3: CASSYSLTGANYGYTF. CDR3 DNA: TGTGCCAGCAGTTACTCCTTAACCGGTGCGAACTATGGCTACACCTTC.

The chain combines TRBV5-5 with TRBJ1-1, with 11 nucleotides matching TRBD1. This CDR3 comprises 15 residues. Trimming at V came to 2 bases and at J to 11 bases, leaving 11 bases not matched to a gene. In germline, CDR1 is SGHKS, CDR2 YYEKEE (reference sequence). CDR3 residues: CASSLIPGQGVSAFF. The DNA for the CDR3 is TGTGCCAGCAGCTTAATACCGGGACAGGGGGTTTCGGCTTTCTTT.

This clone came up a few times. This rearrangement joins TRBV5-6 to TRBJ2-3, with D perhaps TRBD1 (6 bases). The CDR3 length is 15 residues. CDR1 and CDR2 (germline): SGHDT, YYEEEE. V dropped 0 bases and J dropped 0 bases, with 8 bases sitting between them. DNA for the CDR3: TGTGCCAGCAGCTTGGTGGGGGCCAGCACAGATACGCAGTATTTT. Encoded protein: CASSLVGASTDTQYF.

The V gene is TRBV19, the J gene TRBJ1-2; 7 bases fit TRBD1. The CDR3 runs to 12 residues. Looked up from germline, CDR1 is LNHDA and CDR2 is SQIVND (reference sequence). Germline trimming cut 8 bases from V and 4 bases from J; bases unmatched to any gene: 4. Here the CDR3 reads CASGDRLYGYTF. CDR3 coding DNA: TGTGCCAGTGGGGACAGACTCTATGGCTACACCTTC.

The CDR3 DNA is TGTGCCAGCAGCCCCGGGGGTCTCGGCACAGATACGCAGTATTTT. It encodes CASSPGGLGTDTQYF. The genes are TRBV7-3 and TRBJ2-3; the D gene is possibly TRBD2 (6 bases). Germline V CDR1 and CDR2: SGHTA, FQGTGA. This CDR3 contains 15 residues. Trimming stripped 5 bases from V and 1 base from J, with 13 bases between. Variable domain in full (rest from reference TRBV7-3 and TRBJ2-3): GAGVSQTPSNKVTEKGKYVELRCDPISGHTALYWYRQSLGQGPEFLIYFQGTGAADDSGLPNDRFFAVRPEGSVSTLKIQRTERGDSAVYLCASSPGGLGTDTQYFGPGTRLTVL.

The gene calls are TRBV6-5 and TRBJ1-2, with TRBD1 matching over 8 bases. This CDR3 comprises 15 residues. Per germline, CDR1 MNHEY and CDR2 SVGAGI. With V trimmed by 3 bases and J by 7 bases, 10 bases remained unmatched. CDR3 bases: TGTGCCAGCAGTTATAGGCAGGGGGCTTTTCGTGGCTACACCTTC. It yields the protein CASSYRQGAFRGYTF.

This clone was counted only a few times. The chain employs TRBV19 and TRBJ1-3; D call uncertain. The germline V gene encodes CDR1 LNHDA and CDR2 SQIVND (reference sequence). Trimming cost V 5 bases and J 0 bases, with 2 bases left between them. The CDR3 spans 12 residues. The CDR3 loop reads CASSYSGNTIYF. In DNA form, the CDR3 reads TGTGCCAGTAGTTACTCTGGAAACACCATATATTTT.

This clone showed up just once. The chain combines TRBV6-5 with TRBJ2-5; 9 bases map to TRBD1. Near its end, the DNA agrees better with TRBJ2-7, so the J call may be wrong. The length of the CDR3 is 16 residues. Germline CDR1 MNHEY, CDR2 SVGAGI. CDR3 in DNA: TGTGCCAGCAGTTACCGGCCGGGACAGGGTCCCTCCGAGCAGTACTTC. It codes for CASSYRPGQGPSEQYF.

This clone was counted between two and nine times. The CDR3 region is CASSLDRGQETQYF. The DNA for the CDR3 is TGTGCCAGCAGCTTAGACAGGGGCCAAGAGACCCAGTACTTC. The chain employs TRBV7-2 and TRBJ2-5; 7 nucleotides line up with TRBD1. The V gene end was trimmed by 1 base and the J gene end by 1 base; junction bases not matched to a gene: 0. The CDR3 runs 14 residues. Germline loops: CDR1 SGHTA, CDR2 FQGNSA.

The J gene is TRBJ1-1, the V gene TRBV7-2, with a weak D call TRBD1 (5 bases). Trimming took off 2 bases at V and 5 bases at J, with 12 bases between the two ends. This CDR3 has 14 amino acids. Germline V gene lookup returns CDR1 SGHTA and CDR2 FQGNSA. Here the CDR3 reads CASSLTTRGTEAFF. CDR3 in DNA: TGTGCCAGCAGCTTAACTACAAGGGGTACTGAAGCTTTCTTT.

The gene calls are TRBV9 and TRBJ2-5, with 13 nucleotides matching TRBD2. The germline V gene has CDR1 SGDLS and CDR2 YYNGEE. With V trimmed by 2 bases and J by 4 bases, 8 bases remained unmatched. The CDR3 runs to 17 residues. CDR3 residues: CASSVAGLAGAGETQYF. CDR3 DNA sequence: TGTGCCAGCAGCGTTGCTGGACTAGCGGGGGCCGGAGAGACCCAGTACTTC.

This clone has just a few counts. DNA for the CDR3: TGCGCCAGCAGCTTTAAGGGGCCTCCTGAAAAACTGTTTTTT. It encodes CASSFKGPPEKLFF. V is TRBV5-1 and J is TRBJ1-4, with D perhaps matching TRBD1 (5 bases). The V end was cut by 2 bases, the J end by 7 bases, with 12 bases between. CDR3 length equals 14 residues. CDR1 SGHRS and CDR2 YFSETQ come from the germline V gene.